This passage covers 5 T cell receptor beta chains from one sample sequenced in a study of cytomegalovirus exposure and HLA in healthy donors listed by TCRdb under 2017. Receptor amplification or capture employed the immunoSEQ multiplex PCR assay. For the multiplex PCR, a mixture combining 60 forward primers for TCR Vbeta segments and 13 reverse primers for TCR Jbeta segments was used. The immuneACCESS repertoire file appears here via TCRdb, limited to in-frame rearrangements. These files lack a portion of the clones; in checked studies, under half of the deficit traces to unresolved V genes, and the cause of the others is not known. A total of 110,000 to 150,000 clones appear in this sample, about two thirds of them only once. The top ten clonotypes cover 4% to 5.5% of the sample. Sample: PBMCs. These receptors were collected from a man between 60 and 75 years old in good health and CMV-seronegative.

The chain is built from TRBV29-1 and TRBJ1-1; D remains ambiguous. Germline V CDR1 and CDR2: SQVTM, ANQGSEA. The germline V and J ends were trimmed by 0 bases and 7 bases, with 9 bases remaining between them. CDR3 length equals 12 residues. CDR3 residues: CSVEETSYEAFF. CDR3 nucleotide sequence: TGCAGCGTTGAAGAAACATCTTATGAAGCTTTCTTT.

This chain connects TRBV10-2 to TRBJ2-1, with 8 bases aligning to TRBD1. This CDR3 comprises 12 residues. Germline V CDR1 and CDR2: WSHSY, SAAADI. V lost 4 bases to trimming and J lost 8 bases; unmatched junction nucleotides: 1. This chain's CDR3 is CASSVTGDEQFF. The CDR3 DNA reads as TGCGCCAGCAGTGTGACAGGGGATGAGCAGTTCTTC.

The genes are TRBV7-3 and TRBJ1-5; D gene ambiguous. V shed 5 bases and J shed 2 bases, with 31 bases lying between them. The germline gives CDR1 SGHTA, CDR2 FQGTGA. The length of the CDR3 is 21 residues. Here the CDR3 reads CASSLLLTRGCPNGGNQPQHF. For the CDR3, the DNA is TGTGCCAGCAGCCTCCTTCTGACAAGAGGGTGCCCAAATGGGGGCAATCAGCCCCAGCATTTT.

The rearrangement joins TRBV6-5 to TRBJ1-3; tentatively, D is TRBD1 (5 bases). With 2 bases removed from V and 3 bases from J, the gap between germline ends came to 11 bases. The CDR3 extends over 15 amino acids. Germline CDR1 is MNHEY and CDR2 is SVGAGI. In DNA, the CDR3 is TGTGCCAGCAGTTACCAGGGAGGAGGTGGAAACACCATATATTTT. Its protein is CASSYQGGGGNTIYF.

This rearrangement joins TRBV10-2 to TRBJ1-5; perhaps TRBD1 as D (5 bases). V lost 2 bases and J 2 bases, leaving 10 bases between the germline ends. Germline V gives CDR1 WSHSY, CDR2 SAAADI. This CDR3 contains 15 residues. CDR3: CASSEVGEGNQPQHF. The CDR3 DNA is TGCGCCAGCAGTGAGGTAGGGGAGGGCAATCAGCCCCAGCATTTT.